The sequence of this TCR beta chain was determined in a study of blood T cell repertoires in COVID-19. Measured with immunoSEQ multiplex PCR; TCRdb has only the in-frame clones, and not every one. The table records approximately 150,000 clones, 70% to 80% of them present only once. CDR3 length: 12 residues. V lost 8 bases to trimming and J lost 4 bases, with 11 bases between them. Germline V gene sequence: CDR1 SGHNT, CDR2 YENEEA. The chain uses TRBV11-3 and TRBJ2-5; D may be TRBD1 (6 bases). The TCR comes from a woman aged 60-70 years with COVID-19, enrolled during active disease. Sequenced: peripheral blood. The DNA of the CDR3 is TGTGCCAGCTCGGACAGTGGAGAGACCCAGTACTTC. Amino acids: CASSDSGETQYF.